These 20 T cell receptor beta chains were sequenced from one sample in a study of Ad26.COV2.S vaccination and SARS-CoV-2 variants. This sample's treatment: roughly 19 received Ad26.COV2.S at low or high dose, single or two shots; roughly five received placebo; per-sample allocation not given. At day 63 after the first vaccine or placebo injection, samples were drawn. Sequencing used immunoSEQ multiplex PCR; TCRdb keeps in-frame clones, though not all of them. Among 400,000 to 450,000 clones listed, roughly 90% were seen once. The specimen comprised peripheral blood, sampled in a trial of Ad26.COV2.S vaccine versus placebo. All receptors come from a person aged 18-60 years who received the Ad26.COV2.S COVID-19 vaccine or a placebo.

The V and J genes are TRBV19 and TRBJ2-1; D is possibly TRBD2 (5 bases). Germline V gene lookup returns CDR1 LNHDA and CDR2 SQIVND (reference sequence). Trimming left V 4 bases short and J 6 bases short, with 10 bases between. The CDR3 spans 13 residues. Here the CDR3 DNA reads TGTGCCAGTAGTAGAGGACTGATCAATGAGCAGTTCTTC. Its protein is CASSRGLINEQFF.

J is TRBJ2-2 and V is TRBV4-1; D tentatively reads TRBD1 or TRBD2 (5 bases each). Trimming took 0 bases from V and 7 from J, leaving 12 bases between them. The CDR3 totals 15 residues. Germline V gene data show CDR1 as MGHRA and CDR2 as YSYEKL. For the CDR3, the DNA is TGCGCCAGCAGCCAAGAGAGTGGGGGTATCGGGGAGCTGTTTTTT. Its protein product is CASSQESGGIGELFF.

In its sample, this clone was seen a few times. The chain has TRBV6-2 or TRBV6-3 and TRBJ1-2; D uncertain. The ends were cut back, 5 bases at V and 0 bases at J, with 10 bases in the middle. Germline CDR1 reads MNHEY; CDR2 reads SVGEGT. The CDR3 has 14 amino acids. CDR3 protein: CASSAAGANYGYTF. CDR3 DNA sequence: TGTGCCAGCAGTGCAGCGGGAGCTAACTATGGCTACACCTTC.

The rearrangement uses TRBV11-2 and TRBJ2-7; D not resolved. The CDR3 covers 13 residues. Trimming shortened V by 1 base and J by 6 bases, and 10 bases separated the two germline ends. Germline CDR1 SGHAT, CDR2 FQNNGV. CDR3 in amino acids: CASSLASTGEQYF. Here the CDR3 DNA reads TGTGCCAGCAGCTTAGCATCAACGGGCGAGCAGTACTTC. The full variable domain, in which reference TRBV11-2 and TRBJ2-7 provide the parts outside the CDR3, is EAGVAQSPRYKIIEKRQSVAFWCNPISGHATLYWYQQILGQGPKLLIQFQNNGVVDDSQLPKDRFSAERLKGVDSTLKIQPAKLEDSAVYLCASSLASTGEQYFGPGTRLTVT.

The chain links TRBV30 to TRBJ2-1, with TRBD2 as a possible D gene (6 bases). CDR3 length: 11 residues. The germline V gene encodes CDR1 GTSNPN and CDR2 SVGIG (reference sequence). Trimming took 2 bases from V and 14 from J, leaving 13 bases between them. The CDR3 protein is CAWSKGGIEFF. CDR3 nucleotides: TGTGCCTGGAGTAAAGGCGGGATCGAGTTCTTC.

This chain links TRBV6-2 or TRBV6-3 with TRBJ2-3, with 7 bases lining up with TRBD2. CDR1 is MNHEY, CDR2 SVGEGT, per germline. The CDR3 has 18 residues. V shed 5 bases, J shed 6 bases, and the junction held 20 bases outside the gene matches. The CDR3 here is CASSTGKGGERGPDTQYF. CDR3 DNA sequence: TGTGCCAGCAGTACGGGAAAAGGCGGAGAGCGGGGCCCGGATACGCAGTATTTT.

This clone was found a few times. The genes are TRBV7-7 and TRBJ2-2; D possibly uses TRBD1 or TRBD2 (8 bases each). The CDR3 has 19 residues. The germline V and J ends were trimmed by 0 bases and 3 bases, with 20 bases remaining between them. Germline CDR1 is SSHAT and CDR2 is FNYEAQ (reference sequence). The CDR3 loop reads CASSLADRVGAGDTGELFF. The CDR3 DNA reads TGTGCCAGCAGCTTAGCGGACAGGGTAGGAGCGGGGGACACCGGGGAGCTGTTTTTT.

The chain is built from TRBV6-5 and TRBJ2-7; D not resolved. Germline CDR1 MNHEY, CDR2 SVGAGI. The CDR3 is 15 residues long. V was clipped by 0 bases and J by 2 bases, with 11 bases between them. The DNA of the CDR3 is TGTGCCAGCAGTTACTCTTTAGACACCACCTACGAGCAGTACTTC. It encodes CASSYSLDTTYEQYF.

The chain couples TRBV3-1 (or the pseudogene TRBV3-2) to TRBJ1-4; 9 nucleotides agree with TRBD1. The junction had 8 bases not matched to a gene; V was cut back by 4 bases and J by 8 bases. The CDR3 is 15 amino acids. Germline V gene sequence: CDR1 LGHDT, CDR2 YNNKEL (reference sequence). The CDR3 DNA is TGTGCCAGCAGCCGTAACGGACAGGGGAACGAAAAACTGTTTTTT. Protein sequence: CASSRNGQGNEKLFF.

V usage is TRBV7-2 and J usage is TRBJ2-1, with TRBD2 identical over 7 bases. The CDR3 covers 18 residues. V was pared by 5 bases and J by 4 bases, with 17 bases of the junction left unmatched. Germline CDR1 reads SGHTA; CDR2 reads FQGNSA. CDR3: CASSPIPITSVKYNEQFF. DNA for the CDR3: TGTGCCAGCAGCCCTATTCCAATTACTAGCGTTAAGTACAATGAGCAGTTCTTC.

V gene TRBV5-1 combines with J gene TRBJ1-3; the D is unclear. Between the trimmed V and J ends, which lost 0 bases and 1 base, there was a span of 8 bases. The CDR3 runs to 15 residues. Germline loops: CDR1 SGHRS, CDR2 YFSETQ. CDR3 residues: CASSLVPESGNTIYF. In DNA form, the CDR3 reads TGCGCCAGCAGCTTGGTCCCGGAATCTGGAAACACCATATATTTT.

The CDR3 region has the DNA TGTGCCAGCAGCCCAAGCGGGATCACAGATACGCAGTATTTT. Translation: CASSPSGITDTQYF. The chain employs TRBV6-5 and TRBJ2-3; 7 nucleotides line up with TRBD2. This CDR3 is 14 amino acids long. Trimming removed 6 bases from V and 2 bases from J; junction bases left unmatched: 5. Germline-derived CDR1 and CDR2 are MNHEY and SVGAGI.

V gene TRBV10-3 combines with J gene TRBJ2-7; 9 nucleotides agree with TRBD1. The CDR3 runs to 15 residues. V was pared by 2 bases and J by 2 bases, with 4 bases of the junction left unmatched. CDR1 ENHRY and CDR2 SYGVKD come from the germline V gene. In DNA, the CDR3 is TGTGCCATCAGTGAGCAGGACAGGGGTACCTACGAGCAGTACTTC. This translates into CAISEQDRGTYEQYF.

J is TRBJ2-7 and V is TRBV19; TRBD1 agrees at 7 bases. CDR1 LNHDA and CDR2 SQIVND come from the germline V gene (reference sequence). CDR3 length: 12 residues. V lost 8 bases, J lost 1 base, and 2 bases stayed unmatched. The CDR3 here is CASGTVSYEQYF. In DNA form, the CDR3 reads TGTGCCAGTGGGACAGTTTCCTACGAGCAGTACTTC.

This clone appeared once. The chain carries TRBV5-1 and TRBJ2-5; D not resolved. Trimming took off 0 bases at V and 2 bases at J, with 8 bases between the two ends. There are 14 residues in the CDR3. Looked up from germline, CDR1 is SGHRS and CDR2 is YFSETQ. The CDR3 DNA reads as TGCGCCAGCAGCTTGGACTTCAGTCAAGAGACCCAGTACTTC. Translating gives CASSLDFSQETQYF.

The gene calls are TRBV6-1 and TRBJ2-1; no firm D call. Germline-derived CDR1 and CDR2 are MNHNS and SASEGT. Deletions cut 7 bases from V and 5 bases from J, with 18 bases between. The CDR3 spans 15 residues. The CDR3 coding sequence is TGTGCCAGCACCGTATCCTCGGGTCAGAACAATGAGCAGTTCTTC. This sequence encodes CASTVSSGQNNEQFF.

The chain is built from TRBV18 and TRBJ2-1; 9 bases map to TRBD2. Trimming cost V 5 bases and J 2 bases; bases outside gene matches: 7. Germline V lookup: CDR1 KGHSH, CDR2 LQKENI. The CDR3 is 16 amino acids. For the CDR3, the DNA is TGTGCCAGCTCATCGCCCGGGACTAGCCCCTACAATGAGCAGTTCTTC. It is translated as CASSSPGTSPYNEQFF.

The genes are TRBV6-4 and TRBJ2-6; the match to TRBD2 covers 8 bases. This CDR3 is 17 amino acids long. V lost 5 bases and J lost 0; bases outside the gene matches: 6. Germline CDR1 is MRHNA and CDR2 is SNTAGT. The CDR3 DNA reads TGTGCCAGCAGTACTAGCGGCCTGGGCTCTGGGGCCAACGTCCTGACTTTC. This gives the protein CASSTSGLGSGANVLTF.

The chain uses TRBV10-1 and TRBJ2-7; 9 bases match TRBD2. The junction had 7 bases not matched to a gene; V was cut back by 0 bases and J by 4 bases. The CDR3 is made up of 16 amino acids. Germline CDR1 is WNHNN and CDR2 is SYGVQD (reference sequence). CDR3 sequence: CASSESRASGVYEQYF. In nucleotides, the CDR3 is TGCGCCAGCAGTGAGTCGAGGGCTAGCGGGGTTTACGAGCAGTACTTC.

The chain links TRBV9 to TRBJ2-5; possibly TRBD1 for D (6 bases). Trimming took 0 bases from V and 7 from J, leaving 13 bases between them. The CDR3 runs to 14 residues. Germline lookup yields CDR1 SGDLS and CDR2 YYNGEE. CDR3 DNA sequence: TGTGCCAGCAGCGTAGCAGGGGATAGTGGGACCCAGTACTTC. It specifies CASSVAGDSGTQYF.